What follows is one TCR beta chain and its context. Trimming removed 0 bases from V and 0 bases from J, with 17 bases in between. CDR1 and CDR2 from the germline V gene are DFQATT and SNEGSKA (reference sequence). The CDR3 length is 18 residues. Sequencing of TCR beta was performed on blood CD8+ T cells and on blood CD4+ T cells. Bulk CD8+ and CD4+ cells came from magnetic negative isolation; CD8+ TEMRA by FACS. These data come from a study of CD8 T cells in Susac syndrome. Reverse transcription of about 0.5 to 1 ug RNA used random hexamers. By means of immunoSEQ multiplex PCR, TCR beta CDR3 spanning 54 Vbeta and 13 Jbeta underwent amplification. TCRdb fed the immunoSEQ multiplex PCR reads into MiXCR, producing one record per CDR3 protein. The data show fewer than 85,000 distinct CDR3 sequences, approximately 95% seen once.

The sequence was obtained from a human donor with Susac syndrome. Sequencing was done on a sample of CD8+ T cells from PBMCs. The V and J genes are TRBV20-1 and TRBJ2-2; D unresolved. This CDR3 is CSARDLVSPLANTGELFF. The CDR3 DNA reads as TGCAGTGCTAGAGATCTCGTCTCCCCCTTGGCGAACACCGGGGAGCTGTTTTTT.